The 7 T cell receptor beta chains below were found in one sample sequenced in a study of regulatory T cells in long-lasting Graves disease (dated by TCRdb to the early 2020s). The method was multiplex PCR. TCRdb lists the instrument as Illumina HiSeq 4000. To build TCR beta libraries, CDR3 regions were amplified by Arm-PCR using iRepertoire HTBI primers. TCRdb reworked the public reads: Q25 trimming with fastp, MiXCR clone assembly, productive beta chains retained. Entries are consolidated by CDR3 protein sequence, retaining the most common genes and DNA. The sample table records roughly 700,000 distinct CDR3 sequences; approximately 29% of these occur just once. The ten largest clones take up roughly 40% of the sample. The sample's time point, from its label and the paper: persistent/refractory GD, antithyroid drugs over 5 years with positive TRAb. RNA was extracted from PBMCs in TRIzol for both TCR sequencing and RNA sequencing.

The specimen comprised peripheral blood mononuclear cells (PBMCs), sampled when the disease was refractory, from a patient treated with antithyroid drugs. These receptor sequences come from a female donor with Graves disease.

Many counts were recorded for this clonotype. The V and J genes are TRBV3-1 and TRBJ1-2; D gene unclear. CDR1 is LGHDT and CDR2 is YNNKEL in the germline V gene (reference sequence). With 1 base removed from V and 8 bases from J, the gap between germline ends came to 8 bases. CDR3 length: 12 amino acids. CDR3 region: CASSQGSQGYTF. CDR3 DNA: TGTGCCAGCAGCCAAGGTTCACAAGGCTACACCTTC.

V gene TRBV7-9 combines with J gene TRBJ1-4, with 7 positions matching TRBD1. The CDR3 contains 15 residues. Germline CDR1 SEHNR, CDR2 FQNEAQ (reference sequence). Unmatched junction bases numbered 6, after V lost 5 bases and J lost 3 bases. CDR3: CASSVPGQPNEKLFF. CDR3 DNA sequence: TGTGCCAGCAGCGTACCGGGACAGCCTAATGAAAAACTGTTTTTT. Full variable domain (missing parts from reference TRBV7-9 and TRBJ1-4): DTGVSQNPRHKITKRGQNVTFRCDPISEHNRLYWYRQTLGQGPEFLTYFQNEAQLEKSRLLSDRFSAERPKGSFSTLEIQRTEQGDSAMYLCASSVPGQPNEKLFFGSGTQLSVL.

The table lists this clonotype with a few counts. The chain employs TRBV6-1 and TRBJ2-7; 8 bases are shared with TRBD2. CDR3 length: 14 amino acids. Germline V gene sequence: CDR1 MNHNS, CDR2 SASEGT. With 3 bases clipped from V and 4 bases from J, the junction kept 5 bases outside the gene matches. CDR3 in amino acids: CASSDGLAAYEQYF. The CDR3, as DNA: TGTGCCAGCAGTGACGGACTAGCCGCGTACGAGCAGTACTTC.

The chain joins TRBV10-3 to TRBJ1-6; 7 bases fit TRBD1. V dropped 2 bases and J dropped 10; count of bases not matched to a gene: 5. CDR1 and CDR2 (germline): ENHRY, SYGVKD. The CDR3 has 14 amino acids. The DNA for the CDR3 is TGTGCCATCAGTGAGAGACAGGGAAAATCACCCCTCCACTTT. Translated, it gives CAISERQGKSPLHF.

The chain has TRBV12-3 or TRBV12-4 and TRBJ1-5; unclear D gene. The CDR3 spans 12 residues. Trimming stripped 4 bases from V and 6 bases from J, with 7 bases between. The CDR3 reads CASSWSGQPQHF. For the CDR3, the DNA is TGTGCCAGCAGTTGGAGTGGTCAGCCCCAGCATTTT.

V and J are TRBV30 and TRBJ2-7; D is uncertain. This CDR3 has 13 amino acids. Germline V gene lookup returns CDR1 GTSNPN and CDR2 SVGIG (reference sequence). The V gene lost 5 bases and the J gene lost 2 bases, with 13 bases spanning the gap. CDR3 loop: CAWALEGTYEQYF. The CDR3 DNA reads TGTGCCTGGGCTCTAGAAGGCACCTACGAGCAGTACTTC.

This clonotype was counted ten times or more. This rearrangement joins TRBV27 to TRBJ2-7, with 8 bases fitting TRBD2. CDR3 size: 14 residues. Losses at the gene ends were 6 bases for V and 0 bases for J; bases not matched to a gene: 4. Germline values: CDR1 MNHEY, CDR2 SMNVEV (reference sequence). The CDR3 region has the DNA TGTGCCAGCAGCCTTAGCGGGGACTCCTACGAGCAGTACTTC. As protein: CASSLSGDSYEQYF.